A single sample is the source of the 14 T cell receptor beta chains below, sequenced in a study of blood T cell repertoires in COVID-19. The protocol was immunoSEQ multiplex PCR, while the TCRdb copy is restricted to in-frame clones and leaves out a portion. The sample lists some 450,000 clones, 80% to 90% occurring once. Sequenced material: peripheral blood. Receptors originate from a man between 18 and 35 years old with COVID-19, enrolled during active disease.

The genes are TRBV20-1 and TRBJ2-2, with no clear D. The germline V gene has CDR1 DFQATT and CDR2 SNEGSKA (reference sequence). The CDR3 is 11 amino acids. Trimming took 6 bases from V and 6 from J, leaving 8 bases between them. The DNA of the CDR3 is TGCAGTGCCCCGGGTTCCGGGGAGCTGTTTTTT. It codes for CSAPGSGELFF.

The J gene is TRBJ2-2, the V gene TRBV2, with D unresolved. Germline V CDR1 and CDR2: SNHLY, FYNNEI. Deletions cut 7 bases from V and 5 bases from J, with 17 bases between. This CDR3 comprises 15 residues. The DNA for the CDR3 is TGTGCCAGCATCATCTATGGTGCGGCAACCGGGGAGCTGTTTTTT. Protein product: CASIIYGAATGELFF.

This chain links TRBV18 with TRBJ2-5; tentative D call: TRBD1 (6 bases). The CDR3 extends over 14 amino acids. In germline, CDR1 is KGHSH, CDR2 LQKENI. V lost 6 bases to trimming and J lost 3 bases, with 14 bases between them. The CDR3 coding sequence is TGTGCCAGCTCCCCTGACAGGCACAAAGAGACCCAGTACTTC. Its translation: CASSPDRHKETQYF.

This clone was seen just once. The chain has TRBV4-2 and TRBJ2-1, with 8 bases fitting TRBD2. Trimming cost V 0 bases and J 4 bases; bases outside gene matches: 5. The CDR3 covers 16 residues. CDR1 is LGHNA, CDR2 YNFKEQ, per germline. Here the CDR3 DNA reads TGTGCCAGCAGCCAAGACGGAGCGGGAGAATACAATGAGCAGTTCTTC. Its protein is CASSQDGAGEYNEQFF.

The V gene is TRBV3-1 (or the pseudogene TRBV3-2), the J gene TRBJ2-1; perhaps TRBD1 as D (6 bases). Germline V gene data show CDR1 as LGHDT and CDR2 as YNNKEL (reference sequence). Deletions cut 4 bases from V and 7 bases from J, with 14 bases between. This CDR3 comprises 14 residues. CDR3: CASSRGPPSNEQFF. CDR3 DNA sequence: TGTGCCAGCAGCCGGGGGCCACCATCAAATGAGCAGTTCTTC.

The chain links TRBV7-3 to TRBJ2-1, with 9 bases matching TRBD2. Looked up from germline, CDR1 is SGHTA and CDR2 is FQGTGA. Trimming removed 0 bases from V and 2 bases from J; junction bases left unmatched: 11. The CDR3 length is 19 residues. The CDR3 DNA is TGTGCCAGCAGCTTAACGGGAACCCCAGCGGGAGGTCCCTACAATGAGCAGTTCTTC. This translates into CASSLTGTPAGGPYNEQFF.

This clone was picked up many times. An end of the junction differs from the germline gene, which may be a read error. This chain connects TRBV6-6 to TRBJ2-7, with 7 bases that match TRBD2. This CDR3 comprises 14 residues. Germline CDR1 reads MNHNY; CDR2 reads SVGAGI (reference sequence). The CDR3 region is CASRGGEGSHEQYF. The CDR3 DNA follows: TGTGCCAGCAGGGGGGGGGAAGGCTCCCACGAGCAGTACTTC.

This chain connects TRBV29-1 to TRBJ1-2; D perhaps matches TRBD1 (5 bases). The CDR3 is 14 amino acids. V dropped 5 bases and J dropped 3 bases, with 16 bases sitting between them. Germline CDR1 is SQVTM and CDR2 is ANQGSEA. This CDR3 reads CSVTPRQSHYGYTF. In nucleotides, the CDR3 is TGCAGCGTTACGCCCCGACAGAGCCACTATGGCTACACCTTC.

The chain couples TRBV7-9 to TRBJ2-3, with 9 bases fitting TRBD2. Germline V gene sequence: CDR1 SEHNR, CDR2 FQNEAQ (reference sequence). The CDR3 totals 15 residues. V gave up 1 base and J gave up 6 bases; unmatched junction bases: 5. The CDR3 nucleotides read TGTGCCAGCAGCTTAGGTGCTAGCGGGGCGGATACGCAGTATTTT. It yields the protein CASSLGASGADTQYF.

The chain employs TRBV13 and TRBJ2-2; D remains ambiguous. The CDR3 has 11 residues. V was trimmed by 7 bases and J by 8 bases, leaving 8 bases between them. Germline loops: CDR1 PRHDT, CDR2 FYEKMQ (reference sequence). This CDR3 is CASTIGGELFF. The CDR3 bases are TGTGCCAGCACAATCGGGGGGGAGCTGTTTTTT.

The chain employs TRBV6-4 and TRBJ1-1; D is possibly TRBD1 (5 bases). Germline V lookup: CDR1 MRHNA, CDR2 SNTAGT. The V gene lost 5 bases and the J gene lost 1 base, with 5 bases spanning the gap. The CDR3 loop spans 12 amino acids. CDR3 sequence reads: CASSQGNTEAFF. The CDR3 bases are TGTGCCAGCAGTCAGGGGAACACTGAAGCTTTCTTT.

The chain couples TRBV12-5 to TRBJ2-1; 9 bases fit TRBD2. V trimming: 10 bases; J trimming: 3 bases; junction bases outside the gene matches: 16. Germline V CDR1 and CDR2: LGHNT, FRNRAP. CDR3 length: 17 amino acids. Here the CDR3 DNA reads TGTGCTACCGGACTAGCGAGAGGAACGGGGCACTACAATGAGCAGTTCTTC. The encoded protein is CATGLARGTGHYNEQFF.

This clone was seen only once. The V and J genes are TRBV7-2 and TRBJ2-1; no definite D call. This CDR3 region has 15 residues. With 5 bases removed from V and 0 bases from J, the gap between germline ends came to 11 bases. Per germline, CDR1 SGHTA and CDR2 FQGNSA. CDR3 DNA: TGTGCCAGCAGCCCCTTATCTTACTCCTACAATGAGCAGTTCTTC. Its translation: CASSPLSYSYNEQFF.

V is TRBV11-3 and J is TRBJ2-2, with a tentative D call TRBD2 (5 bases). The germline V gene has CDR1 SGHNT and CDR2 YENEEA. Trimming shortened V by 1 base and J by 6 bases, and 6 bases separated the two germline ends. The length of the CDR3 is 13 residues. The CDR3 loop is CASSLGEPGELFF. The CDR3 bases are TGTGCCAGCAGCTTAGGGGAGCCCGGGGAGCTGTTTTTT.